This passage covers 11 T cell receptor beta chains from one sample sequenced in a study of T cell responses to AZD1222 COVID-19 vaccine (dated by TCRdb to the early 2020s). This sample's time point label indicates: baseline before first vaccination. The library was generated by the immunoSEQ multiplex PCR assay. The table was pulled from immuneACCESS by TCRdb, which kept in-frame rearrangements only. Such tables lose some clones; where checked, under half of the loss comes from unresolved V genes, and the rest has no known cause. This sample holds over 85,000 clones; 85% to 95% were observed only once. The ten largest account for 7.5% to 9% of the sample. This sample comprised peripheral blood, obtained on day 0 of AZD1222 vaccination. All receptors come from an adult in good health.

The rearrangement uses TRBV6-5 and TRBJ2-1; D uncertain. The CDR3 is 12 residues long. Trimming took off 7 bases at V and 3 bases at J, with 7 bases between the two ends. Germline V lookup: CDR1 MNHEY, CDR2 SVGAGI. CDR3: CASITFYNEQFF. CDR3 sequence (DNA): TGTGCCAGCATTACGTTCTACAATGAGCAGTTCTTC.

The rearrangement uses TRBV7-2 and TRBJ1-2, with no clear D. V lost 5 bases to trimming and J lost 7 bases, with 11 bases between them. The germline V gene encodes CDR1 SGHTA and CDR2 FQGNSA. The CDR3 has 12 amino acids. CDR3 loop: CASSQGRPGYTF. DNA of the CDR3: TGTGCCAGCAGCCAAGGACGGCCTGGCTACACCTTC. Variable domain in full (rest from reference TRBV7-2 and TRBJ1-2): GAGVSQSPSNKVTEKGKDVELRCDPISGHTALYWYRQSLGQGLEFLIYFQGNSAPDKSGLPSDRFSAERTGGSVSTLTIQRTQQEDSAVYLCASSQGRPGYTFGSGTRLTVV.

V gene TRBV27 combines with J gene TRBJ1-2; D is unclear. The germline V gene encodes CDR1 MNHEY and CDR2 SMNVEV (reference sequence). V lost 2 bases and J 6 bases, leaving 16 bases between the germline ends. CDR3 length: 15 amino acids. DNA of the CDR3: TGTGCCAGCAGTTTAAAACCGAGAACTATACATGGCTACACCTTC. It yields the protein CASSLKPRTIHGYTF.

About this clone itself: At the DNA level, this CDR3 is encoded by other sequences in the same sample as well. This chain links TRBV9 with TRBJ2-7, with 7 bases lining up with TRBD1. Unmatched junction bases numbered 9, after V lost 7 bases and J lost 2 bases. Germline-derived CDR1 and CDR2 are SGDLS and YYNGEE. The CDR3 runs to 14 residues. CDR3 DNA sequence: TGTGCCAGCTCCGTAGGGCAGGGGGCCTACGAGCAGTACTTC. Encoded protein: CASSVGQGAYEQYF.

This clone appeared a single time. The chain combines TRBV28 with TRBJ1-1; D is unclear. From germline, CDR1 is MDHEN and CDR2 SYDVKM. CDR3 length: 14 amino acids. Trimming took off 2 bases at V and 2 bases at J, with 9 bases between the two ends. The CDR3 DNA reads TGTGCCAGCAGTTTAGAAGAGACAAACACTGAAGCTTTCTTT. Amino acids: CASSLEETNTEAFF.

J is TRBJ2-1 and V is TRBV7-8, with 8 bases aligning to TRBD1. The J segment lost 4 bases and the V segment lost 5 bases, leaving 13 bases of the junction unmatched. The CDR3 consists of 17 residues. The germline V gene has CDR1 SGHVS and CDR2 FQNEAQ. Here the CDR3 DNA reads TGTGCCAGCAGCCCCCTAAGTTTTGGGACAGGTTACAATGAGCAGTTCTTC. Protein sequence: CASSPLSFGTGYNEQFF.

The chain carries TRBV11-2 and TRBJ2-5; 13 nucleotides agree with TRBD2. V trimming: 1 base; J trimming: 3 bases; junction bases outside the gene matches: 2. Germline-derived CDR1 and CDR2 are SGHAT and FQNNGV. This CDR3 has 16 residues. This chain's CDR3 is CASSLGGLAGEETQYF. The CDR3 DNA sequence: TGTGCCAGCAGCTTAGGTGGACTAGCGGGGGAAGAGACCCAGTACTTC.

The V gene is TRBV11-2, the J gene TRBJ2-1, with 9 bases aligning to TRBD1. This CDR3 is built from 16 residues. The J segment lost 9 bases and the V segment lost 5 bases, leaving 14 bases of the junction unmatched. CDR1 is SGHAT, CDR2 FQNNGV, per germline. This chain's CDR3 is CASSHPTGTGIGEQFF. The CDR3 region has the DNA TGTGCCAGCAGCCACCCGACCGGGACAGGGATAGGTGAGCAGTTCTTC.

This clone was observed a single time. The V gene is TRBV10-3, the J gene TRBJ1-1, with no clear D. V was shortened by 0 bases and J by 5 bases, with 7 bases between the two germline ends. The germline gives CDR1 ENHRY, CDR2 SYGVKD. The CDR3 length is 13 residues. CDR3 residues: CAISESPGTEAFF. The CDR3, as DNA: TGTGCCATCAGTGAGTCTCCGGGGACTGAAGCTTTCTTT.

The chain combines TRBV5-8 with TRBJ2-3, with unresolved D. V lost 1 base and J 4 bases, leaving 13 bases between the germline ends. In germline, CDR1 is SGHTS, CDR2 YDEGEE. The CDR3 covers 15 residues. CDR3 in amino acids: CASSLFPLPSDTQYF. The DNA for the CDR3 is TGTGCCAGCAGCTTGTTTCCCCTCCCCTCAGATACGCAGTATTTT. The full variable domain, its missing parts supplied by reference TRBV5-8 and TRBJ2-3, is EAGVTQSPTHLIKTRGQQATLRCSPISGHTSVYWYQQALGLGLQFLLWYDEGEERNRGNFPPRFSGRQFPNYSSELNVNALELEDSALYLCASSLFPLPSDTQYFGPGTRLTVL.

The rearrangement joins TRBV30 to TRBJ2-3, with 7 nucleotides matching TRBD1. V lost 0 bases and J lost 6; bases outside the gene matches: 6. The CDR3 spans 14 residues. Germline lookup yields CDR1 GTSNPN and CDR2 SVGIG (reference sequence). The CDR3 DNA sequence: TGTGCCTGGAGTGTATCGGCCAGGGGGGATACGCAGTATTTT. It yields the protein CAWSVSARGDTQYF. The full variable domain, with the rest looked up from reference TRBV30 and TRBJ2-3, is SQTIHQWPATLVQPVGSPLSLECTVEGTSNPNLYWYRQAAGRGLQLLFYSVGIGQISSEVPQNLSASRPQDRQFILSSKKLLLSDSGFYLCAWSVSARGDTQYFGPGTRLTVL.